These 27 T cell receptor beta chains were all obtained from the same sample, sequenced in a study of cytomegalovirus exposure and HLA in healthy donors. The PCR used 60 Vbeta and 13 Jbeta primers. The assay was immunoSEQ multiplex PCR, and TCRdb's table has in-frame clones only and misses some. In the table there are about 180,000 clones, about four fifths of which are singletons. Sequencing input: PBMCs. These receptor sequences come from a male donor in good health and CMV-seronegative.

This clone was seen more than once but under ten times. Other nucleotide sequences in the sample specify the same CDR3. The chain couples TRBV19 to TRBJ2-6; possible D gene TRBD1, 6 bases. Germline V gene sequence: CDR1 LNHDA, CDR2 SQIVND (reference sequence). The V end was cut by 0 bases, the J end by 1 base, with 7 bases between. The CDR3 length is 16 residues. The CDR3 coding sequence is TGTGCCAGTAGTATAGATCAGGGGTCTGGGGCCAACGTCCTGACTTTC. Translation: CASSIDQGSGANVLTF.

The chain links TRBV18 to TRBJ1-3; D not resolved. V lost 6 bases and J lost 1, with 13 bases in between. This CDR3 region has 15 residues. Germline CDR1 and CDR2: KGHSH and LQKENI. The CDR3 DNA sequence: TGTGCCAGCTCTAAATCTCGCGCATCTGGAAACACCATATATTTT. It specifies CASSKSRASGNTIYF.

The chain couples TRBV6-5 to TRBJ1-5, with a tentative D call TRBD1 (5 bases). The germline gives CDR1 MNHEY, CDR2 SVGAGI. The CDR3 is 13 amino acids. Trimming took 8 bases from V and 3 from J, leaving 11 bases between them. The CDR3 sequence: CASGWGVNQPQHF. In DNA form, the CDR3 reads TGTGCCAGCGGGTGGGGGGTCAATCAGCCCCAGCATTTT.

V and J are TRBV23-1 and TRBJ2-7; D is unresolved. TRBV23-1 is an ORF, and what it does is uncertain. This CDR3 region has 13 residues. V was trimmed by 4 bases and J by 6 bases, leaving 13 bases between them. The CDR3 is CASSRPPSCEQYF. CDR3 coding DNA: TGCGCCAGCAGTCGCCCGCCCAGTTGCGAGCAGTACTTC.

The gene calls are TRBV25-1 and TRBJ2-1; maybe TRBD2 (6 bases). V gave up 1 base and J gave up 3 bases, with 10 bases separating them. This CDR3 spans 15 amino acids. Per the germline V gene, CDR1 is MGHDK and CDR2 is SYGVNS. CDR3 in DNA: TGTGCCAGCAGTGAATCCCACGGGGGCTACAATGAGCAGTTCTTC. Translated: CASSESHGGYNEQFF.

V gene TRBV12-5 combines with J gene TRBJ1-2, with D perhaps matching TRBD1 (5 bases). CDR3 size: 13 residues. Trimming took 5 bases from V and 8 from J, leaving 15 bases between them. In germline, CDR1 is LGHNT, CDR2 FRNRAP. The CDR3 DNA reads as TGTGCTAGTGGTCCCTTGGATCAGGGCGGCTACACCTTC. This gives the protein CASGPLDQGGYTF. Filled out from reference TRBV12-5 and TRBJ1-2, the complete variable domain reads DARVTQTPRHKVTEMGQEVTMRCQPILGHNTVFWYRQTMMQGLELLAYFRNRAPLDDSGMPKDRFSAEMPDATLATLKIQPSEPRDSAVYFCASGPLDQGGYTFGSGTRLTVV.

This clone was counted between two and nine times. V gene TRBV7-2 combines with J gene TRBJ1-4, with 8 bases aligning to TRBD1. The V gene end was trimmed by 0 bases and the J gene end by 14 bases; junction bases not matched to a gene: 17. Germline V gives CDR1 SGHTA, CDR2 FQGNSA. The CDR3 consists of 17 residues. The CDR3 DNA reads as TGTGCCAGCAGCTTAGCGCTAGGCCGGACAGGGATCGTTAAGCTGTTTTTT. Translating it yields CASSLALGRTGIVKLFF.

The chain employs TRBV6-6 and TRBJ1-5; D is unresolved. V lost 2 bases to trimming and J lost 6 bases, with 11 bases between them. Per germline, CDR1 MNHNY and CDR2 SVGAGI (reference sequence). The CDR3 sequence is 14 residues long. Written as DNA, the CDR3 is TGTGCCAGCAGTTACGTGTCGGGAAGTCAGCCCCAGCATTTT. Translation: CASSYVSGSQPQHF.

J is TRBJ1-4 and V is TRBV29-1; TRBD1 is a possible D gene (6 bases). Germline values: CDR1 SQVTM, CDR2 ANQGSEA. This CDR3 contains 12 residues. CDR3 in amino acids: CSFAGAGEKLFF. DNA for the CDR3: TGCTCCTTCGCGGGGGCTGGGGAAAAACTGTTTTTT.

The chain combines TRBV13 with TRBJ2-2; TRBD2 matches at 9 bases. This CDR3 has 14 residues. Germline V lookup: CDR1 PRHDT, CDR2 FYEKMQ (reference sequence). V lost 5 bases, J lost 4 bases, and 2 bases stayed unmatched. In nucleotides, the CDR3 is TGTGCCAGCAGCGGGCGGGGGGGCACCGGGGAGCTGTTTTTT. The encoded protein is CASSGRGGTGELFF.

This chain joins TRBV14 and TRBJ1-1, with TRBD1 matching over 10 bases. Unmatched junction bases numbered 3, after V lost 4 bases and J lost 4 bases. The CDR3 totals 14 residues. The germline V gene has CDR1 SGHDN and CDR2 FVKESK. CDR3 residues: CASSPRTGGTEAFF. The CDR3 region has the DNA TGTGCCAGCAGCCCCCGGACAGGGGGCACTGAAGCTTTCTTT.

This chain uses TRBV7-3 with TRBJ1-6; no definite D call. There are 16 residues in the CDR3. V gave up 5 bases and J gave up 5 bases, with 16 bases separating them. CDR1 and CDR2 (germline): SGHTA, FQGTGA. The CDR3 DNA follows: TGTGCCAGCAGCCTTGGAGGGTCTAAGGATAATTCACCCCTCCACTTT. Encoded protein: CASSLGGSKDNSPLHF.

In its sample, this clone was seen once. The rearrangement links TRBV19 to TRBJ1-5, with 8 bases fitting TRBD1. Germline V gene data show CDR1 as LNHDA and CDR2 as SQIVND (reference sequence). The CDR3 runs to 13 residues. The ends lost 4 bases at V and 7 bases at J; junction bases unmatched: 3. The DNA of the CDR3 is TGTGCCAGTAGTAGGGACAGGCTCCAGCCCCAGCATTTT. Encoded protein: CASSRDRLQPQHF.

On this clone itself: The junction and the germline gene differ at one end; a read error may be behind it. Different DNA sequences within this sample yield the same CDR3. The chain links TRBV9 to TRBJ2-7, with TRBD1 as a possible D gene (5 bases). The CDR3 totals 15 residues. The germline V gene encodes CDR1 SGDLS and CDR2 YYNGEE. As DNA, the CDR3 is TGTGCCAGCAGCGCCATAAAGGGGATAGGCTACGAACAGTACTTC. Translating it yields CASSAIKGIGYEQYF. Looking up the rest from reference TRBV9 and TRBJ2-7 gives the full variable domain: DSGVTQTPKHLITATGQRVTLRCSPRSGDLSVYWYQQSLDQGLQFLIQYYNGEERAKGNILERFSAQQFPDLHSELNLSSLELGDSALYFCASSAIKGIGYEQYFGPGTRLTVT.

The gene calls are TRBV4-1 and TRBJ2-2; D remains unclear. The CDR3 covers 15 residues. Trimming pared 2 bases from V and 4 bases from J, leaving 11 bases between. The V gene's germline CDR1 is MGHRA and CDR2 YSYEKL. The DNA of the CDR3 is TGCGCCAGCAGCCAAAATTCCGCAGGCACCGGGGAGCTGTTTTTT. Residues: CASSQNSAGTGELFF.

This chain uses TRBV20-1 with TRBJ2-1; TRBD1 matches at 9 bases. Germline-derived CDR1 and CDR2 are DFQATT and SNEGSKA (reference sequence). This CDR3 spans 11 amino acids. The CDR3, as DNA: TGCAGCCCGGGACAGGGAAATGAGCAGTTCTTC. This translates into CSPGQGNEQFF.

The chain carries TRBV9 and TRBJ2-1; weak D call: TRBD1 (6 bases). The CDR3 contains 14 residues. Germline loops: CDR1 SGDLS, CDR2 YYNGEE. Deletions cut 0 bases from V and 8 bases from J, with 12 bases between. CDR3 coding DNA: TGTGCCAGCAGCGTAGGAGGGACAAGAGATGAGCAGTTCTTC. This codes for CASSVGGTRDEQFF. The full variable domain, rest sourced from reference TRBV9 and TRBJ2-1, is DSGVTQTPKHLITATGQRVTLRCSPRSGDLSVYWYQQSLDQGLQFLIQYYNGEERAKGNILERFSAQQFPDLHSELNLSSLELGDSALYFCASSVGGTRDEQFFGPGTRLTVL.

The V call is TRBV19, the J call TRBJ1-1; 9 nucleotides agree with TRBD1. From germline, CDR1 is LNHDA and CDR2 SQIVND (reference sequence). The V and J ends lost 3 bases and 1 base, in that order; junction bases with no gene match: 9. CDR3 length equals 17 residues. DNA of the CDR3: TGTGCCAGTAGTATGTTGGACAGGGGTGACCAGAACACTGAAGCTTTCTTT. Translation: CASSMLDRGDQNTEAFF.

This sequence joins TRBV9 and TRBJ2-7; 10 nucleotides align to TRBD2. The trim removed 0 bases at V and 8 bases at J, leaving 2 bases unmatched. Germline values: CDR1 SGDLS, CDR2 YYNGEE. The CDR3 extends over 13 amino acids. CDR3 DNA: TGTGCCAGCAGCGTAGGGGGACTAGCGAAGCAGTACTTC. It is translated as CASSVGGLAKQYF. Supplemented by reference TRBV9 and TRBJ2-7, the full variable domain reads DSGVTQTPKHLITATGQRVTLRCSPRSGDLSVYWYQQSLDQGLQFLIQYYNGEERAKGNILERFSAQQFPDLHSELNLSSLELGDSALYFCASSVGGLAKQYFGPGTRLTVT.

The chain joins TRBV5-1 to TRBJ2-1; D is ambiguous. The V gene lost 0 bases and the J gene lost 5 bases, with 12 bases spanning the gap. CDR1 and CDR2 from the germline V gene are SGHRS and YFSETQ. CDR3 length equals 15 residues. The CDR3 spells CASSLVPETNNEQFF. The CDR3 region has the DNA TGCGCCAGCAGCTTGGTCCCGGAAACTAACAATGAGCAGTTCTTC.

V and J are TRBV12-5 and TRBJ1-5; no clear D gene. The CDR3 is 14 amino acids. Trimming cost V 1 base and J 11 bases, with 15 bases left between them. Germline assignment: CDR1 LGHNT and CDR2 FRNRAP. CDR3 protein: CASGLGSGGRAQHF. In DNA form, the CDR3 reads TGTGCTAGTGGTTTGGGAAGCGGCGGTCGAGCCCAGCATTTT.

The chain has TRBV6-5 and TRBJ1-6, with TRBD1 matching over 9 bases. V dropped 4 bases and J dropped 6; count of bases not matched to a gene: 4. CDR3 length: 15 residues. Germline lookup yields CDR1 MNHEY and CDR2 SVGAGI. CDR3 DNA: TGTGCCAGCAGTTTCGGGACAGGGTTTAATTCACCCCTCCACTTT. Amino acid sequence: CASSFGTGFNSPLHF.

This clone was observed a handful of times. The chain combines TRBV4-2 with TRBJ2-7; weak D call: TRBD1 (6 bases). Between the trimmed V and J ends, which lost 4 bases and 6 bases, there was a span of 19 bases. The length of the CDR3 is 15 residues. Germline V lookup: CDR1 LGHNA, CDR2 YNFKEQ. The CDR3 reads CASSPPAGDPSEQYF. In nucleotides, the CDR3 is TGTGCCAGCAGCCCCCCGGCAGGGGATCCCTCCGAGCAGTACTTC.

V is TRBV2 and J is TRBJ1-5; TRBD1 is a possible D gene (5 bases). Trimming took off 8 bases at V and 0 bases at J, with 8 bases between the two ends. Germline V gene sequence: CDR1 SNHLY, CDR2 FYNNEI. CDR3 length: 13 residues. CDR3 coding DNA: TGTGCCAGCCGACAGTTTAGCAATCAGCCCCAGCATTTT. Residues: CASRQFSNQPQHF.

This clone was observed a few times. The chain employs TRBV6-5 and TRBJ1-1, with no clear D. The ends were cut back, 0 bases at V and 7 bases at J, with 9 bases in the middle. The CDR3 length is 13 residues. From germline, CDR1 is MNHEY and CDR2 SVGAGI. The CDR3 DNA reads TGTGCCAGCAGTTACTCGGGAGGGATTGAAGCTTTCTTT. Protein sequence: CASSYSGGIEAFF.

Only a few counts were recorded for this clone. This rearrangement joins TRBV19 to TRBJ1-3; 7 nucleotides line up with TRBD1. With V trimmed by 6 bases and J by 2 bases, 4 bases remained unmatched. Germline V gene sequence: CDR1 LNHDA, CDR2 SQIVND (reference sequence). The CDR3 totals 14 residues. The CDR3 here is CASRLGQTGNTIYF. In nucleotides, the CDR3 is TGTGCCAGTAGATTGGGACAGACTGGAAACACCATATATTTT.

In its sample, this clone was seen once. This rearrangement joins TRBV7-2 to TRBJ1-4; unclear D gene. There are 14 residues in the CDR3. Looked up from germline, CDR1 is SGHTA and CDR2 is FQGNSA. Trimming shortened V by 5 bases and J by 5 bases, and 12 bases separated the two germline ends. The CDR3 coding sequence is TGTGCCAGCAGCACTCGGGAGACAAATGAAAAACTGTTTTTT. It is translated as CASSTRETNEKLFF.